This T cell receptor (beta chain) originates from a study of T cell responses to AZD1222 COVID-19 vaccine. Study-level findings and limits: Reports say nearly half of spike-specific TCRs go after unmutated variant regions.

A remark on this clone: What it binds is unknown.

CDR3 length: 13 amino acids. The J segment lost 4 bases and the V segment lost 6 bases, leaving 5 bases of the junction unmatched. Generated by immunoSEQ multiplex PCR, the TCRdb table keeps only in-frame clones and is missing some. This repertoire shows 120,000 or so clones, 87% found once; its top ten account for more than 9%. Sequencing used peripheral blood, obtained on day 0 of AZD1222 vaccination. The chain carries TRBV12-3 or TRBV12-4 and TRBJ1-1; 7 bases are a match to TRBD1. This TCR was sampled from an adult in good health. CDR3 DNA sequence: TGTGCCAGCAGCCTTACAGGGGCCACTGAAGCTTTCTTT. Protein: CASSLTGATEAFF.